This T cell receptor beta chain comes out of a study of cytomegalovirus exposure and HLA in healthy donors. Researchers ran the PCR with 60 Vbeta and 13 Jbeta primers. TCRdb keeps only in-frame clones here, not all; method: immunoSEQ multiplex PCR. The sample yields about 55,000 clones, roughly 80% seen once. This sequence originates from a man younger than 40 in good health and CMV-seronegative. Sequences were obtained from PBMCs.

CDR3 DNA: TGTGCCAGTAGTTCGTCCGGGAGGGTCACCGGGGAGCTGTTTTTT. Its translation: CASSSSGRVTGELFF. V and J are TRBV19 and TRBJ2-2, with TRBD2 matching over 8 bases. V dropped 5 bases and J dropped 4; count of bases not matched to a gene: 6. The CDR3 is 15 amino acids. Germline V gives CDR1 LNHDA, CDR2 SQIVND (reference sequence).